Below are 26 T cell receptor beta chains sequenced from a single sample in a study of blood T cell repertoires in COVID-19. TCRdb's table, derived via immunoSEQ multiplex PCR, lists solely in-frame clones and lacks some. The sample comprises approximately 100,000 clones, roughly four fifths of which are singletons, and about 5% rests with the top ten. Sequencing used peripheral blood. These receptors came from a man aged 55-75 years with acute or convalescent COVID-19.

The V and J genes are TRBV27 and TRBJ2-7; TRBD2 might be the D (6 bases). The length of the CDR3 is 15 residues. Germline V CDR1 and CDR2: MNHEY, SMNVEV (reference sequence). V was cut by 3 bases and J by 0 bases, with 12 bases left in between. CDR3 amino acids: CASSLQPGDSYEQYF. The CDR3 DNA reads TGTGCCAGCAGTTTGCAGCCGGGGGACTCCTACGAGCAGTACTTC.

This chain links TRBV7-2 with TRBJ2-2; TRBD2 aligns across 7 bases. The V gene end was trimmed by 5 bases and the J gene end by 0 bases; junction bases not matched to a gene: 6. This CDR3 spans 16 amino acids. The germline CDR1 and CDR2 sequences are SGHTA and FQGNSA. The CDR3 DNA is TGTGCCAGCAGCCAACGTGGGGGGGCGAACACCGGGGAGCTGTTTTTT. It codes for CASSQRGGANTGELFF.

The J gene is TRBJ1-1, the V gene TRBV5-4, with 9 nucleotides matching TRBD1. The CDR3 loop spans 16 amino acids. The V and J ends lost 4 bases and 5 bases, in that order; junction bases with no gene match: 12. Looked up from germline, CDR1 is SGHNT and CDR2 is YYREEE (reference sequence). DNA for the CDR3: TGTGCCAGCAGCCCCATGGGGGGACAGGGACGGACTGAAGCTTTCTTT. Protein product: CASSPMGGQGRTEAFF.

The gene calls are TRBV5-1 and TRBJ1-6; 11 bases agree with TRBD1. The CDR3 runs 15 residues. Germline lookup yields CDR1 SGHRS and CDR2 YFSETQ. The J segment lost 6 bases and the V segment lost 5 bases, leaving 4 bases of the junction unmatched. CDR3 amino acids: CASRSGTGGNSPLHF. DNA for the CDR3: TGCGCCAGCAGGTCTGGGACAGGGGGTAATTCACCCCTCCACTTT.

This clone was seen only a few times. This chain uses TRBV30 with TRBJ1-2, with no clear D. The germline CDR1 and CDR2 sequences are GTSNPN and SVGIG (reference sequence). Trimming cost V 3 bases and J 5 bases, with 10 bases left between them. This CDR3 has 12 residues. CDR3 region: CAWRGGDYGYTF. The CDR3 DNA sequence: TGTGCCTGGAGAGGCGGTGATTATGGCTACACCTTC. The variable domain in full, completed from reference TRBV30 and TRBJ1-2, reads SQTIHQWPATLVQPVGSPLSLECTVEGTSNPNLYWYRQAAGRGLQLLFYSVGIGQISSEVPQNLSASRPQDRQFILSSKKLLLSDSGFYLCAWRGGDYGYTFGSGTRLTVV.

The chain has TRBV28 and TRBJ2-7; 14 positions match TRBD2. The CDR3 contains 19 residues. V shed 2 bases and J 2 bases; nucleotides not matched to a gene: 11. Germline V lookup: CDR1 MDHEN, CDR2 SYDVKM. The CDR3 region is CASSLIWGTSGSEPYEQYF. CDR3 DNA: TGTGCCAGCAGTTTAATCTGGGGGACTAGCGGGAGCGAACCCTACGAGCAGTACTTC. Filled out from reference TRBV28 and TRBJ2-7, the complete variable domain reads DVKVTQSSRYLVKRTGEKVFLECVQDMDHENMFWYRQDPGLGLRLIYFSYDVKMKEKGDIPEGYSVSREKKERFSLILESASTNQTSMYLCASSLIWGTSGSEPYEQYFGPGTRLTVT.

This clone was counted between two and nine times. This sequence joins TRBV25-1 and TRBJ2-3, with 9 bases matching TRBD2. The junction had 8 bases not matched to a gene; V was cut back by 8 bases and J by 5 bases. CDR3 length: 14 residues. Germline V lookup: CDR1 MGHDK, CDR2 SYGVNS. DNA for the CDR3: TGTGCCAGCCTGCGGGAGGGCCATGAAGATACGCAGTATTTT. This sequence encodes CASLREGHEDTQYF.

This clone was found once. The chain couples TRBV5-5 to TRBJ1-3, with 8 bases fitting TRBD1. CDR3 length equals 17 residues. J was trimmed by 0 bases and V by 3 bases; bases with no gene match: 8. Germline values: CDR1 SGHKS, CDR2 YYEKEE (reference sequence). CDR3 loop: CASSSSQGATSGNTIYF. The CDR3 DNA follows: TGTGCCAGCAGCTCCAGTCAGGGGGCGACCTCTGGAAACACCATATATTTT.

The chain carries TRBV2 and TRBJ2-5, with 7 positions matching TRBD2. CDR3 size: 15 residues. Germline V gives CDR1 SNHLY, CDR2 FYNNEI. J gave up 2 bases and V 2 bases, and 5 bases lay outside the gene matches. CDR3 DNA: TGTGCCAGCAGTGAACAAGGACTAGAACAAGAGACCCAGTACTTC. This gives the protein CASSEQGLEQETQYF.

The chain recombines TRBV2 with TRBJ1-3; a weak D match, TRBD1 (6 bases). The CDR3 extends over 14 amino acids. The ends were cut back, 8 bases at V and 0 bases at J, with 11 bases in the middle. CDR1 SNHLY and CDR2 FYNNEI come from the germline V gene. CDR3 protein: CASADRISGNTIYF. In DNA, the CDR3 is TGTGCCAGCGCCGACAGGATCTCTGGAAACACCATATATTTT. The entire variable domain, with the rest obtained from reference TRBV2 and TRBJ1-3, is as follows: EPEVTQTPSHQVTQMGQEVILRCVPISNHLYFYWYRQILGQKVEFLVSFYNNEISEKSEIFDDQFSVERPDGSNFTLKIRSTKLEDSAMYFCASADRISGNTIYFGEGSWLTVV.

The chain links TRBV18 to TRBJ2-1, with TRBD2 identical over 14 bases. CDR1 and CDR2 (germline): KGHSH, LQKENI. This CDR3 region has 16 residues. V dropped 6 bases and J dropped 4; count of bases not matched to a gene: 5. In nucleotides, the CDR3 is TGTGCCAGCTCGCCGGGACTAGCGGGGGCGTACAATGAGCAGTTCTTC. Amino acid sequence: CASSPGLAGAYNEQFF.

In its sample, this clone was seen a few times. The rearrangement uses TRBV18 and TRBJ1-1, with 9 bases matching TRBD1. V shed 2 bases and J 1 base; nucleotides not matched to a gene: 2. CDR3 length: 15 residues. CDR1 and CDR2 from the germline V gene are KGHSH and LQKENI. The CDR3 sequence: CASSPMTGGNTEAFF. The CDR3 DNA is TGTGCCAGCTCACCAATGACAGGGGGGAACACTGAAGCTTTCTTT. Full variable domain (rest looked up from reference TRBV18 and TRBJ1-1): NAGVMQNPRHLVRRRGQEARLRCSPMKGHSHVYWYRQLPEEGLKFMVYLQKENIIDESGMPKERFSAEFPKEGPSILRIQQVVRGDSAAYFCASSPMTGGNTEAFFGQGTRLTVV.

The gene calls are TRBV18 and TRBJ1-1; possible D gene TRBD1, 5 bases. CDR3 length equals 14 residues. Germline-derived CDR1 and CDR2 are KGHSH and LQKENI. Trimming removed 3 bases from V and 3 bases from J, with 11 bases in between. The CDR3, as DNA: TGTGCCAGCTCACCGACAGAGAAAGACACTGAAGCTTTCTTT. Its protein product is CASSPTEKDTEAFF.

This clone was seen only a few times. The chain has TRBV5-1 and TRBJ2-5; 10 bases line up with TRBD2. The CDR3 covers 17 residues. Germline V gene sequence: CDR1 SGHRS, CDR2 YFSETQ. Trimming took 0 bases from V and 2 from J; bases not matched to a gene: 7. This CDR3 is CASSLAGSSGGQETQYF. The DNA for the CDR3 is TGCGCCAGCAGCTTGGCCGGGAGTAGCGGGGGGCAAGAGACCCAGTACTTC.

This clone came up a few times. This sequence joins TRBV11-1 and TRBJ2-7, with 12 positions matching TRBD2. The ends lost 1 base at V and 10 bases at J; junction bases unmatched: 11. The CDR3 sequence is 16 residues long. The germline gives CDR1 SGHAT, CDR2 FQDESV (reference sequence). CDR3: CASSLEPGLAGGDQYF. The DNA for the CDR3 is TGTGCCAGCAGCTTAGAACCGGGACTAGCGGGCGGAGATCAGTACTTC.

This rearrangement joins TRBV5-1 to TRBJ2-2; D may be TRBD2 (5 bases). The CDR3 length is 15 residues. Trimming removed 6 bases at V and 0 bases at J, with 12 bases between. Per germline, CDR1 SGHRS and CDR2 YFSETQ. Here the CDR3 DNA reads TGCGCCAGCACCCCGGGGTACGCGAACACCGGGGAGCTGTTTTTT. Amino acid sequence: CASTPGYANTGELFF.

The chain employs TRBV18 and TRBJ2-3, with D uncertain. Germline lookup yields CDR1 KGHSH and CDR2 LQKENI. This CDR3 is built from 14 residues. V gave up 6 bases and J gave up 5 bases, with 15 bases separating them. Here the CDR3 reads CASSFSILRDTQYF. CDR3 sequence (DNA): TGTGCCAGCTCTTTTTCGATTCTGCGAGATACGCAGTATTTT.

CDR3 DNA: TGTGCCAGCAGCTTACCGGGGGGGCCTCCACATACGCAGTATTTT. Translation gives CASSLPGGPPHTQYF. The chain couples TRBV7-8 to TRBJ2-3; 8 bases are a match to TRBD2. Germline loops: CDR1 SGHVS, CDR2 FQNEAQ. The CDR3 is 15 residues long. V lost 2 bases and J lost 7; bases outside the gene matches: 8.

The chain has TRBV29-1 and TRBJ2-3; D possibly corresponds to TRBD1 (6 bases). CDR1 SQVTM and CDR2 ANQGSEA come from the germline V gene. V lost 3 bases to trimming and J lost 1 base, with 11 bases between them. The CDR3 runs 14 residues. The CDR3 region has the DNA TGCAGCGTTGATGGCAGGGGTGGCACAGATACGCAGTATTTT. Its translation is CSVDGRGGTDTQYF.

The gene calls are TRBV20-1 and TRBJ2-4, with D perhaps TRBD2 (6 bases). Trimming stripped 3 bases from V and 2 bases from J, with 14 bases between. The CDR3 has 15 amino acids. Per germline, CDR1 DFQATT and CDR2 SNEGSKA (reference sequence). The CDR3 region is CSASWGVGTKNIQYF. The CDR3 DNA reads TGCAGTGCTAGTTGGGGGGTGGGAACCAAAAACATTCAGTACTTC.

The count of this clone is one. This chain connects TRBV10-1 to TRBJ2-3; maybe TRBD1 (5 bases). The CDR3 runs 15 residues. V lost 3 bases to trimming and J lost 2 bases, with 12 bases between them. The germline gives CDR1 WNHNN, CDR2 SYGVQD (reference sequence). CDR3 residues: CASSDLGQYTDTQYF. DNA of the CDR3: TGCGCCAGCAGTGACCTCGGACAATACACAGATACGCAGTATTTT.

The chain combines TRBV11-3 with TRBJ1-4; D remains unclear. There are 12 residues in the CDR3. Trimming took 2 bases from V and 10 from J, leaving 8 bases between them. CDR1 is SGHNT, CDR2 YENEEA, per germline. For the CDR3, the DNA is TGTGCCAGCAGCTTATTACTTGGAAAACTGTTTTTT. The encoded protein is CASSLLLGKLFF.

The V gene is TRBV6-6, the J gene TRBJ2-7; D is undetermined. The CDR3 loop spans 11 amino acids. V was trimmed by 4 bases and J by 5 bases, leaving 6 bases between them. Per the germline V gene, CDR1 is MNHNY and CDR2 is SVGAGI (reference sequence). CDR3: CASSSRDEQYF. The CDR3 bases are TGTGCCAGCAGTTCCCGGGACGAGCAGTACTTC.

V usage is TRBV2 and J usage is TRBJ1-6, with 7 bases lining up with TRBD1. This CDR3 contains 15 residues. V was clipped by 0 bases and J by 7 bases; unmatched bases: 3. Germline V gene sequence: CDR1 SNHLY, CDR2 FYNNEI. CDR3 in DNA: TGTGCCAGCAGTGAAGCAGGGGGCGGCAATTCACCCCTCCACTTT. This codes for CASSEAGGGNSPLHF.

V gene TRBV5-1 combines with J gene TRBJ2-2; the match to TRBD1 covers 7 bases. Germline values: CDR1 SGHRS, CDR2 YFSETQ. V shed 5 bases and J 5 bases; nucleotides not matched to a gene: 15. The CDR3 has 17 amino acids. CDR3 protein: CASRSGTAGSGTGELFF. As DNA, the CDR3 is TGCGCCAGCAGGTCCGGGACAGCCGGCAGTGGGACCGGGGAGCTGTTTTTT.

The count of this clone is one. In DNA, the CDR3 is TGTGCCAGCAGTGGGGCCCAGAGCTCCTATAATTCACCCCTCCACTTT. It yields the protein CASSGAQSSYNSPLHF. The rearrangement links TRBV25-1 to TRBJ1-6; D is ambiguous. V lost 4 bases to trimming and J lost 0 bases, with 10 bases between them. This CDR3 is 16 amino acids long. Germline CDR1 is MGHDK and CDR2 is SYGVNS.